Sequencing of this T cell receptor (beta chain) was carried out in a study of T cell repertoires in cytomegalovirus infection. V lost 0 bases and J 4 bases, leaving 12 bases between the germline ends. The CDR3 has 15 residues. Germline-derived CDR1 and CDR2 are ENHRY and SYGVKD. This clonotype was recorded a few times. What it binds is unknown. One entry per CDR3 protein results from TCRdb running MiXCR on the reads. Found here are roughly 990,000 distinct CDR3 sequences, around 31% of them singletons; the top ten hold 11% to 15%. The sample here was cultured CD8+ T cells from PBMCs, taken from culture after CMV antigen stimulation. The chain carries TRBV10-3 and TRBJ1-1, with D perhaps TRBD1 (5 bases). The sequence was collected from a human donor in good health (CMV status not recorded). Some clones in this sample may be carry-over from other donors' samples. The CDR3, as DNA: TGTGCCATCAGTGAGTCGAGCGGGACGGGCACTGAAGCTTTCTTT. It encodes CAISESSGTGTEAFF.